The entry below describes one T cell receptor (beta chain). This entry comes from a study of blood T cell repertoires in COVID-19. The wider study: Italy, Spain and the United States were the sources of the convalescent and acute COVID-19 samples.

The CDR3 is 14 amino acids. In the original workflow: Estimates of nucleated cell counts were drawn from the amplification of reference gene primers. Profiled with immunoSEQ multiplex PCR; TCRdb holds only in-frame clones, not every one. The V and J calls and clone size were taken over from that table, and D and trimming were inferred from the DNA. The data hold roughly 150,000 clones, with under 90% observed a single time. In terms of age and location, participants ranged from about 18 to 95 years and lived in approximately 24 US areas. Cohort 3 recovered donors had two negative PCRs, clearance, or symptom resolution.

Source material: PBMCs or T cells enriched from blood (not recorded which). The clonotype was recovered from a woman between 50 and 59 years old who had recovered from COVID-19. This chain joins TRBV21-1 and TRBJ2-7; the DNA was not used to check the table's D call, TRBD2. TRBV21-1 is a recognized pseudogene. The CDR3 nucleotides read TGTGCCAGCACCCCGAGCGGGGGGGCCTACGAGCAGTACTTC. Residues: CASTPSGGAYEQYF.